This is a list of T cell receptor beta chains from one sample in a study of CD8 T cells in ankylosing spondylitis. MiXCR, run by TCRdb on the 5' RACE reads, gives a single entry per CDR3 protein. The table shows around 440,000 distinct CDR3 sequences, with 17% occurring only once. The specimen was blood, either unsorted or a sorted T cell fraction (not recorded which). These receptors all come from a male donor with ankylosing spondylitis. Each CDR3 is given with its conserved first and last residue. D genes are given only for firm matches. Some rows mark clone size as missing; the rest say once, few, many or name a class of expanded clone.

V gene	D gene	J gene	clone size	CDR3 DNA	CDR3 protein
TRBV5-1	NA	TRBJ2-3	NA	TGCGCCAGCGGACACCCGGGGTCGGATACGCAGTATTTT	CASGHPGSDTQYF
TRBV27	TRBD2	TRBJ2-7	NA	TGTGCCAGCAGTTTATACCCGGGACTAGCGGGCCTCTCCTACGAGCAGTACTTC	CASSLYPGLAGLSYEQYF
TRBV5-1	NA	TRBJ1-3	NA	TGCGCCAGCAGCTTGGGGGACTGGAACACCATATATTTT	CASSLGDWNTIYF
TRBV15	NA	TRBJ2-1	NA	TGTGCCACCAGCAGAGCCGGGAAGAACAATGAGCAGTTCTTC	CATSRAGKNNEQFF
TRBV12-3/TRBV12-4	NA	TRBJ2-7	many	TGTGCCAGCAGTCTAGGTCAGCCCACCTACGAGCAGTACTTC	CASSLGQPTYEQYF
TRBV6-1	NA	TRBJ2-3	NA	TGTGCCAGCAAAGGGAGGCGGGATGACACAGATACGCAGTATTTT	CASKGRRDDTDTQYF
TRBV7-3	NA	TRBJ1-2	few	TGTGCCAGCAGGGGTCGGACAGACCATGGCTACACCTTC	CASRGRTDHGYTF
TRBV18	NA	TRBJ1-1	few	TGTGCCAGCTCACCCGGAGAAGGGAACACTGAAGCTTTCTTT	CASSPGEGNTEAFF
TRBV11-2	TRBD2	TRBJ2-3	few	TGTGCCAGCAGCTTAGGGCGGGGGAGCACAGATACGCAGTATTTT	CASSLGRGSTDTQYF
TRBV29-1	TRBD1	TRBJ2-1	many	TGCAGCGTTGAAGCGGGACAGGTGATCAATGAGCAGTTCTTC	CSVEAGQVINEQFF
TRBV11-3	NA	TRBJ2-1	few	TGTGCCAGCAGCTCCGGAGGTGAATCGGTCGGGGAGCAGTTCTTC	CASSSGGESVGEQFF
TRBV7-2	TRBD2	TRBJ2-1	NA	TGTGCCAGCAGCCTCCAGGGACTAGCGGAATACAATGAGCAGTTCTTC	CASSLQGLAEYNEQFF
TRBV20-1	NA	TRBJ1-3	NA	TGCAGTGCTAGGGACGGGGAGGCTGGAAACACCATATATTTT	CSARDGEAGNTIYF
TRBV3-1	NA	TRBJ2-6	NA	TGTGCCAGCAGCCAAAACAGGGGGGCCAACGTCCTGACTTTC	CASSQNRGANVLTF
TRBV12-3/TRBV12-4	NA	TRBJ1-5	few	TGTGCCAGCAGTTTAGAGGATCAGCCCCAGCATTTT	CASSLEDQPQHF
TRBV20-1	NA	TRBJ1-1	few	TGCAGTGCTAGTACCGGGAGGGGGAACACTGAAGCTTTCTTT	CSASTGRGNTEAFF
TRBV4-1	NA	TRBJ1-5	many	TGCGCCAGCAGCCAGCATGAGAGGGGTGGCAATCAGCCCCAGCATTTT	CASSQHERGGNQPQHF
TRBV5-1	TRBD1	TRBJ1-1	NA	TGCGCCAGCAGCTTGGCAGGGGGGTCGCGGGCTGAAGCTTTCTTT	CASSLAGGSRAEAFF
TRBV3-1	NA	TRBJ1-6	few	TGTGCCAGCAGCCAAGTTGTTTTTCATTCACCCCTCCACTTT	CASSQVVFHSPLHF
TRBV11-1	NA	TRBJ1-5	NA	TGTGCCAGCAGCTTAGGGCAGGGGAAAGGGGATAGCAATCAGCCCCAGCATTTT	CASSLGQGKGDSNQPQHF
TRBV7-2	NA	TRBJ2-3	NA	TGTGCCAGCAGCTTATCCCGGAGGGAGAGCACAGATACGCAGTATTTT	CASSLSRRESTDTQYF
TRBV6-5	TRBD1	TRBJ2-6	NA	TGTGCCAGCAGTTACCGGACAGGGGGTTTCTCTGGGGCCAACGTCCTGACTTTC	CASSYRTGGFSGANVLTF
TRBV28	NA	TRBJ1-6	few	TGTGCCAGCAGTTCCTCCCTTCGGGGCACAGTTAATTCACCCCTCCACTTT	CASSSSLRGTVNSPLHF
TRBV7-2	NA	TRBJ1-1	few	TGTGCCAGCAGCTTATGGCAGAGCACTGAAGCTTTCTTT	CASSLWQSTEAFF
TRBV12-3/TRBV12-4	TRBD2	TRBJ2-3	few	TGTGCCAGCAGTTTTACTAGCGGGAGGGCCGGATTTGGAGATACGCAGTATTTT	CASSFTSGRAGFGDTQYF
TRBV11-2	TRBD2	TRBJ2-2	few	TGTGCCAGCAGCTTAGTCCCCGGACTAGCGGGAGTCACCGGGGAGCTGTTTTTT	CASSLVPGLAGVTGELFF
TRBV10-3	NA	TRBJ1-2	NA	TGTGCCATCAGTGTAGGGGAGGGCTACACCTTC	CAISVGEGYTF
TRBV7-8	NA	TRBJ2-7	NA	TGTGCCAGCAGCTCCCGTTCCGGACCGTCCTACGAGCAGTACTTC	CASSSRSGPSYEQYF
TRBV6-1	NA	TRBJ2-3	NA	TGTGCCAGCAGCCCACCTGGGACAAAGACGCAGTATTTT	CASSPPGTKTQYF
TRBV29-1	NA	TRBJ2-3	few	TGCAGCGGGGGACGTATAGATACGCAGTATTTT	CSGGRIDTQYF
TRBV30	TRBD2	TRBJ2-1	few	TGTGCCTGGAGGACTAGCACGGTTGACAATGAGCAGTTCTTC	CAWRTSTVDNEQFF
TRBV4-3	TRBD2	TRBJ2-1	NA	TGCGCCAGCAGCCCCCGGGCAGTAGTCGGGAGGCTGAGCTCCTACAATGAGCAGTTCTTC	CASSPRAVVGRLSSYNEQFF
TRBV27	NA	TRBJ1-2	NA	TGTGCCAGCAGTTCCGGTTTGGGACCGACTAACCGGAACTATGGCTACACCTTC	CASSSGLGPTNRNYGYTF
TRBV29-1	TRBD2	TRBJ2-1	NA	TGCAGCGTTGGGGTCGGCGGGAGCACCCCTGAGCAGTTCTTC	CSVGVGGSTPEQFF
TRBV15	NA	TRBJ1-6	many	TGTGCCACCAGCAGAGATCGGGGCGGGAGCTCCTATAATTCACCCCTCCACTTT	CATSRDRGGSSYNSPLHF
TRBV5-6	NA	TRBJ2-7	NA	TGTGCCAGCAGCTTGGCAGGGCTCCCCAATTACGAGCAGTACTTC	CASSLAGLPNYEQYF
TRBV27	NA	TRBJ2-7	few	TGTGCCAGCAGAGGGAGATACGAGCAGTACTTC	CASRGRYEQYF
TRBV11-3	NA	TRBJ2-1	NA	TGTGCCAGCTGCAGGGGTGATAGCTCCTACAATGAGCAGTTCTTC	CASCRGDSSYNEQFF
TRBV5-8	NA	TRBJ1-5	NA	TGTGCCAGCAGCCAGGGACAATCGGTCAATCAGCCCCAGCATTTT	CASSQGQSVNQPQHF
TRBV12-3/TRBV12-4	NA	TRBJ2-1	few	TGTGCCAGCAGTTTTAAGGAGGGTAGGATCTTC	CASSFKEGRIF
TRBV4-3	NA	TRBJ1-1	NA	TGCGCCAGCAGCCTCGGGAACTCTGAAGCTTTCTTT	CASSLGNSEAFF
TRBV2	NA	TRBJ1-2	NA	TGTGCCAGCAGTCCGGGACCGCGTCCAGAAGGCTACACCTTC	CASSPGPRPEGYTF
TRBV7-2	TRBD2	TRBJ2-7	many	TGTGCCAGCAGCTTAGGACTAGCGGGAACCTACGAGCAGTACTTC	CASSLGLAGTYEQYF
TRBV5-1	NA	TRBJ2-3	many	TGCGCCAGCAGCTTTAGGGCCAGGACAGATACGCAGTATTTT	CASSFRARTDTQYF
TRBV7-2	TRBD2	TRBJ2-3	few	TGTGCCAGCAGCTTAGGCGGGGGGTACGTGGATACGCAGTATTTT	CASSLGGGYVDTQYF
TRBV3-1	TRBD1	TRBJ2-2	NA	TGTGCCAGCAGCCAAGTTACAGGGGGTTTACGTGGCACCGGGGAGCTGTTTTTT	CASSQVTGGLRGTGELFF
TRBV20-1	TRBD1	TRBJ2-5	few	TGCAGTGCCAGAGCCGGGACAGGGGGCAAGACCCAGTACTTC	CSARAGTGGKTQYF
TRBV27	TRBD2	TRBJ2-5	few	TGTGCCAGCAGTTTGGGAGGGGCTCTCTGGGAGACCCAGTACTTC	CASSLGGALWETQYF
TRBV7-2	NA	TRBJ2-3	few	TGTGCCAGCAGCCCGTTGCCACTAGGATCAGGGACAGATACGCAGTATTTT	CASSPLPLGSGTDTQYF
TRBV5-5	NA	TRBJ2-1	few	TGTGCCAGCAGCTTGGTTCCGGGGTCTACCGAGCAGTTCTTC	CASSLVPGSTEQFF
TRBV28	TRBD1	TRBJ1-2	NA	TGTGCCAGCAGTACCTTGACAGGGGGCTATGGCTACACCTTC	CASSTLTGGYGYTF